This TCR beta chain was documented in a study of Graves' ophthalmopathy and Graves' hyperthyroidism. Study conclusions and caveats: In separating ophthalmopathy from stable hyperthyroidism, a 13-signature model achieved about 90% sensitivity and 81.08% specificity.

This clonotype was detected ten times or more. No antigen is known for it. V was clipped by 3 bases and J by 5 bases, with 11 bases between them. The CDR3 sequence is 13 residues long. RNA transcripts provided the template for amplifying TCR beta CDR3 regions. Investigators did first-round RT-PCR with HTBI primers, then second-round multiplex PCR. TCRdb passed the multiplex PCR reads through MiXCR, listing each CDR3 protein once. The data hold some 410,000 distinct CDR3 sequences, with under 25% observed a single time. Newly diagnosed hyperthyroidism donors, aged 18 to 65, duration under 2 months. Clinical symptoms, serum thyroxine, TRAb, thyroid ultrasound and orbital computed tomography were relied on for diagnosis.

Sequenced input: peripheral blood. V and J are TRBV12-3 or TRBV12-4 and TRBJ2-7; D ambiguous. This TCR came from a woman between 18 and 30 years old with stable Graves' hyperthyroidism. CDR3 sequence: CASSFKKLDEQYF. CDR3 bases: TGTGCCAGCAGTTTTAAGAAACTCGACGAGCAGTACTTC.